What follows describes a single T cell receptor (beta chain). When the RNA was reverse transcribed, random hexamers were used with an input of roughly 0.45 to 1 ug. Using its own MiXCR run on the immunoSEQ multiplex PCR reads, TCRdb lists one record per CDR3 protein. Here the sample spans some 180,000 distinct CDR3 sequences, 90% to 95% being singletons. The CDR3 runs 15 residues. The germline gives CDR1 KGHSH, CDR2 LQKENI. V gave up 1 base and J gave up 1 base, with 11 bases separating them. The data belong to a study of CD8 T cells in Susac syndrome. FACS was used to enrich TEMRA cells, whereas the CD8+ and CD4+ T cells were obtained by negative isolation.

This TCR derives from a human donor with Susac syndrome. The gene calls are TRBV18 and TRBJ2-7; TRBD1 is a possible D gene (6 bases). The source material was CD4+ T cells from PBMCs. In DNA form, the CDR3 reads TGTGCCAGCTCACCACGTAGACAGGTGTCCTACGAGCAGTACTTC. This gives the protein CASSPRRQVSYEQYF.